Listed here are 18 T cell receptor beta chains from one sample, sequenced in a study of T cell changes during pregnancy in multiple sclerosis. Some clones are missing from TCRdb's copy, which holds only in-frame ones; the method was immunoSEQ multiplex PCR. The table records about 98,000 clones, about 92% of them present only once. Sequenced material: peripheral blood, taken after pregnancy. These receptors all stem from a female donor in good health, enrolled as a control in a pregnancy study.

This chain links TRBV5-5 with TRBJ2-5; no firm D call. CDR3 length equals 15 residues. Germline CDR1 and CDR2: SGHKS and YYEKEE (reference sequence). V gave up 5 bases and J gave up 1 base, with 15 bases separating them. In nucleotides, the CDR3 is TGTGCCAGCAGGCTAACCCAAATTACCCAAGAGACCCAGTACTTC. This translates into CASRLTQITQETQYF.

V usage is TRBV18 and J usage is TRBJ1-2, with 7 bases matching TRBD1. V was pared by 3 bases and J by 3 bases, with 7 bases of the junction left unmatched. Germline V gene sequence: CDR1 KGHSH, CDR2 LQKENI. CDR3 length: 15 residues. The CDR3 bases are TGTGCCAGCTCACCGAACAGGGGCCCTGACTATGGCTACACCTTC. Its translation: CASSPNRGPDYGYTF.

This chain connects TRBV30 to TRBJ2-1; perhaps TRBD1 as D (6 bases). The germline V gene has CDR1 GTSNPN and CDR2 SVGIG (reference sequence). There are 16 residues in the CDR3. The V gene lost 5 bases and the J gene lost 4 bases, with 21 bases spanning the gap. Written as DNA, the CDR3 is TGTGCCTGGGAAAAAACAGGGATTGGAGGATACAATGAGCAGTTCTTC. Amino acids: CAWEKTGIGGYNEQFF.

V is TRBV5-4 and J is TRBJ2-5, with D tentatively TRBD1 (7 bases). The CDR3 is made up of 15 amino acids. Germline V lookup: CDR1 SGHNT, CDR2 YYREEE (reference sequence). V was clipped by 4 bases and J by 1 base, with 14 bases between them. CDR3 bases: TGTGCCAGCAGCCCAGGGGGGACTGCCCAAGAGACCCAGTACTTC. Translated: CASSPGGTAQETQYF. The complete variable domain, with remaining parts taken from reference TRBV5-4 and TRBJ2-5, reads ETGVTQSPTHLIKTRGQQVTLRCSSQSGHNTVSWYQQALGQGPQFIFQYYREEENGRGNFPPRFSGLQFPNYSSELNVNALELDDSALYLCASSPGGTAQETQYFGPGTRLLVL.

The chain is built from TRBV6-6 and TRBJ1-3, with D tentatively TRBD1 (5 bases). Trimming pared 8 bases from V and 0 bases from J, leaving 17 bases between. The germline gives CDR1 MNHNY, CDR2 SVGAGI (reference sequence). This CDR3 contains 16 residues. For the CDR3, the DNA is TGTGCCAGCCTCATACCGGGGGTCAGCTCTGGAAACACCATATATTTT. Residues: CASLIPGVSSGNTIYF.

With respect to this clone: This sample includes further DNA sequences coding for the same CDR3. The V gene is TRBV18, the J gene TRBJ2-5; 7 bases match TRBD1. This CDR3 contains 14 residues. Germline trimming cut 2 bases from V and 1 base from J; bases unmatched to any gene: 1. The V gene's germline CDR1 is KGHSH and CDR2 LQKENI. The CDR3 loop reads CASSPTGVQETQYF. The CDR3 DNA is TGTGCCAGCTCACCAACAGGGGTCCAAGAGACCCAGTACTTC.

This rearrangement joins TRBV2 to TRBJ2-3; 9 bases are a match to TRBD1. In germline, CDR1 is SNHLY, CDR2 FYNNEI. CDR3 length: 15 residues. The J segment lost 0 bases and the V segment lost 5 bases, leaving 3 bases of the junction unmatched. For the CDR3, the DNA is TGTGCCAGCAGTCGGGACAGGGTTAGCACAGATACGCAGTATTTT. This sequence encodes CASSRDRVSTDTQYF.

V usage is TRBV15 and J usage is TRBJ1-6; 8 bases align to TRBD1. Germline assignment: CDR1 LNHNV and CDR2 YYDKDF (reference sequence). After removal of 1 base from V and 13 bases from J, the junction contained 9 bases not matched to a gene. The CDR3 sequence is 15 residues long. The CDR3 nucleotides read TGTGCCACCAGCAGAGGGAACAGGGGGGACCTTCCCCTCCACTTT. The encoded protein is CATSRGNRGDLPLHF. The full variable domain, rest sourced from reference TRBV15 and TRBJ1-6, is DAMVIQNPRYQVTQFGKPVTLSCSQTLNHNVMYWYQQKSSQAPKLLFHYYDKDFNNEADTPDNFQSRRPNTSFCFLDIRSPGLGDTAMYLCATSRGNRGDLPLHFGNGTRLTVT.

The chain carries TRBV29-1 and TRBJ2-4; 7 positions agree with TRBD1. V trimming: 7 bases; J trimming: 3 bases; junction bases outside the gene matches: 6. Germline V gene data show CDR1 as SQVTM and CDR2 as ANQGSEA. The CDR3 runs to 13 residues. The CDR3 DNA is TGCAGCGGGGCCGGGACAGACAAAAACATTCAGTACTTC. Amino acid sequence: CSGAGTDKNIQYF. Looking up the rest from reference TRBV29-1 and TRBJ2-4 gives the full variable domain: SAVISQKPSRDICQRGTSLTIQCQVDSQVTMMFWYRQQPGQSLTLIATANQGSEATYESGFVIDKFPISRPNLTFSTLTVSNMSPEDSSIYLCSGAGTDKNIQYFGAGTRLSVL.

The rearrangement uses TRBV10-3 and TRBJ1-5; TRBD1 agrees at 9 bases. V dropped 0 bases and J dropped 5; count of bases not matched to a gene: 5. The CDR3 loop spans 16 amino acids. The germline gives CDR1 ENHRY, CDR2 SYGVKD. The CDR3 sequence: CAISESPDRGDQPQHF. Here the CDR3 DNA reads TGTGCCATCAGTGAGTCCCCGGACAGGGGAGATCAGCCCCAGCATTTT.

The table lists this clone with a few counts. The J gene is TRBJ2-1, the V gene TRBV4-1; tentatively, D is TRBD1 (5 bases). Trimming removed 1 base from V and 12 bases from J, with 19 bases in between. Germline lookup yields CDR1 MGHRA and CDR2 YSYEKL. The CDR3 is 15 residues long. The CDR3 nucleotides read TGCGCCAGCAGCCAAGGCCTCCTCGGACACACTGGGCAGTTCTTC. This encodes CASSQGLLGHTGQFF.

This clone appeared once. V and J are TRBV19 and TRBJ1-4, with D maybe TRBD1 (5 bases). There are 20 residues in the CDR3. Between the trimmed V and J ends, which lost 5 bases and 0 bases, there was a span of 25 bases. Germline CDR1 LNHDA, CDR2 SQIVND (reference sequence). The CDR3 sequence: CASSSYGGIGTYTTNEKLFF. DNA of the CDR3: TGTGCCAGTAGTTCCTACGGCGGGATAGGGACCTATACAACTAATGAAAAACTGTTTTTT.

The sample holds one count of this clone. The rearrangement uses TRBV2 and TRBJ1-2; no reliable D call. The V and J ends lost 4 bases and 6 bases respectively, with 9 bases between them. CDR1 and CDR2 (germline): SNHLY, FYNNEI. The CDR3 sequence is 12 residues long. Written as DNA, the CDR3 is TGTGCCAGCAGTGCTACAGAAGATGGCTACACCTTC. It translates to CASSATEDGYTF.

The count of this clone is one. The rearrangement joins TRBV19 to TRBJ2-7; no clear D. There are 14 residues in the CDR3. Germline V lookup: CDR1 LNHDA, CDR2 SQIVND (reference sequence). Between the trimmed V and J ends, which lost 1 base and 2 bases, there was a span of 9 bases. The CDR3 coding sequence is TGTGCCAGTAGTATAGTCTTGGAGACCTACGAGCAGTACTTC. It encodes CASSIVLETYEQYF.

The chain links TRBV28 to TRBJ2-1; 7 bases agree with TRBD2. Germline-derived CDR1 and CDR2 are MDHEN and SYDVKM. The CDR3 runs to 12 residues. CDR3 bases: TGTGGCTCGCGGCAGGGAGGGAATGAGCAGTTCTTC. Translated: CGSRQGGNEQFF. Full variable domain (remainder filled in from reference TRBV28 and TRBJ2-1): DVKVTQSSRYLVKRTGEKVFLECVQDMDHENMFWYRQDPGLGLRLIYFSYDVKMKEKGDIPEGYSVSREKKERFSLILESASTNQTSMYLCGSRQGGNEQFFGPGTRLTVL.

The CDR3 region has the DNA TGTGCCAGCAGTTCGCGCGGGACAGGGGCCTACGAGCAGTACTTC. This encodes CASSSRGTGAYEQYF. This chain uses TRBV27 with TRBJ2-7; 10 nucleotides line up with TRBD1. Per the germline V gene, CDR1 is MNHEY and CDR2 is SMNVEV (reference sequence). This CDR3 is built from 15 residues. V lost 4 bases to trimming and J lost 2 bases; unmatched junction nucleotides: 5.

The chain uses TRBV6-1 and TRBJ1-6; perhaps TRBD1 as D (6 bases). V lost 0 bases, J lost 10 bases, and 13 bases lay in between. The germline V gene has CDR1 MNHNS and CDR2 SASEGT. The CDR3 consists of 15 residues. CDR3 protein: CASSEARQGRSPLHF. In DNA form, the CDR3 reads TGTGCCAGCAGTGAAGCTAGGCAGGGGCGATCACCCCTCCACTTT.

A single count supports this clone. CDR3 nucleotide sequence: TGTGCCAGCAGGCGACAGCTAACTAATGAAAAACTGTTTTTT. Translated: CASRRQLTNEKLFF. The V call is TRBV7-8, the J call TRBJ1-4, with a weak D call TRBD1 (5 bases). The V gene lost 6 bases and the J gene lost 1 base, with 9 bases spanning the gap. The CDR3 sequence is 14 residues long. Germline assignment: CDR1 SGHVS and CDR2 FQNEAQ.